The next 5 T cell receptor beta chains were all read from a single sample in a study of blood T cell repertoires in COVID-19 (dated by TCRdb to the early 2020s). Library construction relied on the immunoSEQ multiplex PCR assay. TCRdb obtained this table from immuneACCESS and retained in-frame rearrangements with V and J assigned. These tables miss some clones; where compared with another copy, unresolved V genes account for less than half of the shortfall, and the remainder is unexplained. In all, the sample holds roughly 50,000 clones, and roughly 88% of those were seen once. Of the sample, roughly 2.1% falls within the top ten clones. Input material: peripheral blood. The receptor source for this set is a woman aged 55-69 years with acute or convalescent COVID-19.

The chain links TRBV21-1 to TRBJ1-4. TRBV21-1 is an annotated pseudogene. The CDR3 length is 16 residues. The CDR3 bases are TGTGCCAGCAGCAAAGAACCCGGGATGACTAATGAAAAACTGTTTTTT. Protein sequence: CASSKEPGMTNEKLFF.

This clone was seen a single time. V and J are TRBV12-3 or TRBV12-4 and TRBJ2-1; 7 bases agree with TRBD1. Unmatched junction bases numbered 11, after V lost 6 bases and J lost 15 bases. The CDR3 loop spans 12 amino acids. The CDR3 loop is CASSPGTEVLFF. The DNA for the CDR3 is TGTGCCAGCAGCCCCGGGACAGAAGTTCTGTTCTTC.

The chain carries TRBV6-4 and TRBJ1-1, with 9 positions matching TRBD1. Looked up from germline, CDR1 is MRHNA and CDR2 is SNTAGT. V trimming: 10 bases; J trimming: 4 bases; junction bases outside the gene matches: 13. This CDR3 comprises 15 residues. The DNA for the CDR3 is TGTGCCACCCCGTTCCACAGGGGGCGAGCCACTGAAGCTTTCTTT. Its protein is CATPFHRGRATEAFF.

The genes are TRBV7-6 and TRBJ1-5; TRBD1 matches 12 bases. The V gene's germline CDR1 is SGHVS and CDR2 FNYEAQ. After removal of 5 bases from V and 0 bases from J, the junction contained 8 bases not matched to a gene. The CDR3 runs 18 residues. The CDR3, as DNA: TGTGCCAGCAGCGCCGGGACAGGGGGCATTGGTAGCAATCAGCCCCAGCATTTT. Amino acids: CASSAGTGGIGSNQPQHF.

The rearrangement links TRBV30 to TRBJ2-6; possible D gene TRBD2, 5 bases. The germline V gene has CDR1 GTSNPN and CDR2 SVGIG (reference sequence). The V gene lost 4 bases and the J gene lost 1 base, with 5 bases spanning the gap. This CDR3 comprises 13 residues. Here the CDR3 reads CAWTGSGANVLTF. CDR3 nucleotides: TGTGCCTGGACGGGGTCTGGGGCCAACGTCCTGACTTTC.